The 30 T cell receptor beta chains reported below all come from one sample, sequenced in a study of cytomegalovirus exposure and HLA in healthy donors. The PCR used 60 Vbeta and 13 Jbeta primers. TCRdb's table, derived via immunoSEQ multiplex PCR, lists solely in-frame clones and lacks some. The sample includes around 300,000 clones, approximately 85% of them seen just once. The sequenced sample consisted of PBMCs. These receptors all stem from a woman aged 40 to 50 in good health and CMV-seropositive.

The CDR3 DNA reads as TGTGCCAGCAGTCCCCAAATTGGGGGGAGGCACGAGCAGTACTTC. This encodes CASSPQIGGRHEQYF. V gene TRBV6-1 combines with J gene TRBJ2-7, with D possibly TRBD2 on 6 matching bases. CDR1 MNHNS and CDR2 SASEGT come from the germline V gene. This CDR3 is built from 15 residues. V dropped 5 bases and J dropped 5 bases, with 19 bases sitting between them.

Regarding this clone: Other nucleotide sequences in the sample specify the same CDR3. The V gene is TRBV13, the J gene TRBJ1-1; 8 nucleotides match TRBD1. This CDR3 region has 15 residues. From germline, CDR1 is PRHDT and CDR2 FYEKMQ (reference sequence). The ends lost 2 bases at V and 1 base at J; junction bases unmatched: 3. This CDR3 is CASSLNRGRNTEAFF. For the CDR3, the DNA is TGTGCCAGCAGCTTAAACAGGGGGAGGAACACTGAAGCTTTCTTT.

V and J are TRBV19 and TRBJ1-5; 8 bases line up with TRBD1. The V and J ends lost 7 bases and 7 bases, in that order; junction bases with no gene match: 15. Germline CDR1 LNHDA, CDR2 SQIVND (reference sequence). This CDR3 has 16 amino acids. The CDR3 region is CASTAIHWTGSQPQHF. In DNA, the CDR3 is TGTGCCAGTACTGCAATACATTGGACAGGGTCCCAGCCCCAGCATTTT.

This clone came up once. The chain is built from TRBV7-2 and TRBJ2-7, with a weak D call TRBD1 (5 bases). Germline V gene lookup returns CDR1 SGHTA and CDR2 FQGNSA. The V gene lost 1 base and the J gene lost 3 bases, with 10 bases spanning the gap. The CDR3 has 14 amino acids. CDR3 sequence reads: CASSLEAGNYEQYF. Here the CDR3 DNA reads TGTGCCAGCAGCTTAGAGGCAGGGAACTACGAGCAGTACTTC.

The chain is built from TRBV5-1 and TRBJ1-1, with 7 bases that match TRBD1. CDR1 and CDR2 (germline): SGHRS, YFSETQ. The CDR3 length is 16 residues. V lost 4 bases to trimming and J lost 0 bases; unmatched junction nucleotides: 9. CDR3 in amino acids: CASSPQGGRMNTEAFF. Here the CDR3 DNA reads TGCGCCAGCAGCCCCCAGGGGGGACGGATGAACACTGAAGCTTTCTTT.

V usage is TRBV7-2 and J usage is TRBJ2-7; 10 nucleotides line up with TRBD2. This CDR3 is 15 amino acids long. Germline CDR1 SGHTA, CDR2 FQGNSA. Trimming removed 6 bases from V and 3 bases from J; junction bases left unmatched: 8. CDR3 bases: TGTGCCAGCAGACCCGGACTAGCGGAGGGCTACGAGCAGTACTTC. Protein sequence: CASRPGLAEGYEQYF.

The chain joins TRBV4-3 to TRBJ2-2; the match to TRBD2 covers 9 bases. CDR3 length equals 19 residues. Germline values: CDR1 LGHNA, CDR2 YSLEER. V lost 0 bases and J lost 7; bases outside the gene matches: 15. The CDR3 is CASSQDLELAGGPGGELFF. CDR3 sequence (DNA): TGCGCCAGCAGCCAAGATCTCGAGTTGGCGGGAGGGCCAGGCGGGGAGCTGTTTTTT.

The rearrangement links TRBV6-6 to TRBJ2-6; a weak D match, TRBD2 (5 bases). This CDR3 has 16 residues. V lost 4 bases and J 0 bases, leaving 10 bases between the germline ends. Germline assignment: CDR1 MNHNY and CDR2 SVGAGI (reference sequence). CDR3: CASSFGGNSGANVLTF. CDR3 DNA sequence: TGTGCCAGCAGTTTTGGAGGCAACTCTGGGGCCAACGTCCTGACTTTC.

This rearrangement joins TRBV9 to TRBJ1-5; D gene uncertain. Germline V CDR1 and CDR2: SGDLS, YYNGEE. The CDR3 has 14 amino acids. Trimming left V 2 bases short and J 2 bases short, with 8 bases between. This CDR3 reads CASSVGGGNQPQHF. The CDR3 region has the DNA TGTGCCAGCAGCGTGGGAGGAGGCAATCAGCCCCAGCATTTT.

The rearrangement joins TRBV5-1 to TRBJ2-1; a weak D match, TRBD1 (6 bases). The ends were cut back, 0 bases at V and 2 bases at J, with 15 bases in the middle. The CDR3 has 17 amino acids. Germline loops: CDR1 SGHRS, CDR2 YFSETQ. Here the CDR3 DNA reads TGCGCCAGCAGCTTGGCTAGAACAGGGCTGACCTACAATGAGCAGTTCTTC. As protein: CASSLARTGLTYNEQFF.

The J gene is TRBJ2-3, the V gene TRBV25-1; 9 bases map to TRBD2. Trimming removed 2 bases from V and 7 bases from J; junction bases left unmatched: 7. The CDR3 length is 15 residues. Germline CDR1 and CDR2: MGHDK and SYGVNS. The DNA for the CDR3 is TGTGCCAGCAGTGAAATTGGCGGGAGGGCTCATACGCAGTATTTT. Translating it yields CASSEIGGRAHTQYF.

The V gene is TRBV5-1, the J gene TRBJ2-7; possibly TRBD2 for D (6 bases). This CDR3 is built from 15 residues. Trimming shortened V by 3 bases and J by 2 bases, and 15 bases separated the two germline ends. Germline-derived CDR1 and CDR2 are SGHRS and YFSETQ. This CDR3 reads CASSSWGDGAYEQYF. The CDR3 DNA reads TGCGCCAGCAGCTCTTGGGGGGACGGAGCCTACGAGCAGTACTTC. The variable domain in full, with the rest retrieved from reference TRBV5-1 and TRBJ2-7, is KAGVTQTPRYLIKTRGQQVTLSCSPISGHRSVSWYQQTPGQGLQFLFEYFSETQRNKGNFPGRFSGRQFSNSRSEMNVSTLELGDSALYLCASSSWGDGAYEQYFGPGTRLTVT.

The gene calls are TRBV5-4 and TRBJ1-5; D uncertain. Trimming removed 1 base at V and 8 bases at J, with 7 bases between. The CDR3 spans 12 residues. The germline V gene has CDR1 SGHNT and CDR2 YYREEE (reference sequence). The CDR3 loop reads CASSLLGEPQHF. The DNA of the CDR3 is TGTGCCAGCAGCTTGTTGGGCGAGCCCCAGCATTTT.

The chain combines TRBV9 with TRBJ2-3, with 10 nucleotides matching TRBD2. After removal of 0 bases from V and 4 bases from J, the junction contained 5 bases not matched to a gene. This CDR3 region has 16 residues. Looked up from germline, CDR1 is SGDLS and CDR2 is YYNGEE. CDR3 in amino acids: CASSVGASGRADTQYF. The CDR3 coding sequence is TGTGCCAGCAGCGTAGGGGCTAGCGGGAGAGCAGATACGCAGTATTTT.

The chain links TRBV30 to TRBJ2-6; tentative D call: TRBD1 (6 bases). V lost 4 bases and J lost 1, with 17 bases in between. Germline CDR1 and CDR2: GTSNPN and SVGIG (reference sequence). CDR3 length: 17 amino acids. Here the CDR3 DNA reads TGTGCCTGGAACATGATCCCGACAGGATCTGGGGCCAACGTCCTGACTTTC. Amino acids: CAWNMIPTGSGANVLTF.

The chain has TRBV4-3 and TRBJ2-7; D remains ambiguous. This CDR3 comprises 15 residues. Trimming took 2 bases from V and 2 from J, leaving 13 bases between them. Germline lookup yields CDR1 LGHNA and CDR2 YSLEER. CDR3 region: CASSQRPQKTYEQYF. The CDR3 region has the DNA TGCGCCAGCAGCCAAAGGCCACAGAAAACCTACGAGCAGTACTTC.

The chain joins TRBV30 to TRBJ1-6; D is unresolved. V lost 5 bases and J 0 bases, leaving 14 bases between the germline ends. Per germline, CDR1 GTSNPN and CDR2 SVGIG (reference sequence). The CDR3 consists of 16 residues. CDR3 protein: CAWLTSGSSYNSPLHF. In DNA, the CDR3 is TGTGCCTGGCTCACCTCCGGGAGCTCCTATAATTCACCCCTCCACTTT.

The chain is built from TRBV15 and TRBJ2-5; 7 nucleotides line up with TRBD2. The CDR3 consists of 13 residues. V was clipped by 0 bases and J by 11 bases; unmatched bases: 6. The germline gives CDR1 LNHNV, CDR2 YYDKDF (reference sequence). Here the CDR3 reads CATSRELGREQYF. For the CDR3, the DNA is TGTGCCACCAGCAGAGAGTTGGGGCGGGAGCAGTACTTC.

The J gene is TRBJ2-1, the V gene TRBV21-1; TRBD2, the table's D call, was not compared with the DNA. TRBV21-1 is designated a pseudogene. CDR3 size: 16 residues. The CDR3 reads CASSLSEASGRNEQFF. The DNA of the CDR3 is TGTGCCAGCAGCCTTTCGGAGGCTAGCGGGAGAAATGAGCAGTTCTTC.

This chain links TRBV28 with TRBJ1-2, with 9 nucleotides matching TRBD1. Germline assignment: CDR1 MDHEN and CDR2 SYDVKM. J gave up 6 bases and V 10 bases, and 9 bases lay outside the gene matches. CDR3 size: 13 residues. The chain's CDR3 is CATQDRGSHGYTF. The CDR3 DNA is TGTGCCACTCAGGACAGGGGCAGTCATGGCTACACCTTC.

The gene calls are TRBV19 and TRBJ2-7, with 7 bases identical to TRBD2. Per germline, CDR1 LNHDA and CDR2 SQIVND (reference sequence). This CDR3 contains 13 residues. After removal of 5 bases from V and 4 bases from J, the junction contained 5 bases not matched to a gene. CDR3 residues: CASSLAEGYEQYF. CDR3 DNA: TGTGCCAGTAGTCTAGCGGAGGGGTACGAGCAGTACTTC.

This clone came up a few times. The rearrangement links TRBV28 to TRBJ2-4; maybe TRBD2 (5 bases). Between the trimmed V and J ends, which lost 6 bases and 0 bases, there was a span of 21 bases. Looked up from germline, CDR1 is MDHEN and CDR2 is SYDVKM. CDR3 length: 18 residues. For the CDR3, the DNA is TGTGCCAGCAGCTCCATCGGGATCCCGAGGAAAGCCAAAAACATTCAGTACTTC. It encodes CASSSIGIPRKAKNIQYF. Complete variable domain (other parts from reference TRBV28 and TRBJ2-4): DVKVTQSSRYLVKRTGEKVFLECVQDMDHENMFWYRQDPGLGLRLIYFSYDVKMKEKGDIPEGYSVSREKKERFSLILESASTNQTSMYLCASSSIGIPRKAKNIQYFGAGTRLSVL.

The chain links TRBV29-1 to TRBJ2-3, with 11 bases aligning to TRBD1. This CDR3 region has 14 residues. Germline V gene lookup returns CDR1 SQVTM and CDR2 ANQGSEA. V lost 6 bases and J lost 5; bases outside the gene matches: 7. CDR3 coding DNA: TGCAGCGTCCGGACAGGGGGCTCTGGAGATACGCAGTATTTT. Protein product: CSVRTGGSGDTQYF.

This chain links TRBV5-1 with TRBJ1-2; 8 bases match TRBD1. CDR1 is SGHRS, CDR2 YFSETQ, per germline. The CDR3 loop spans 14 amino acids. The junction had 5 bases not matched to a gene; V was cut back by 4 bases and J by 3 bases. The CDR3 here is CASSPPTGDYGYTF. Written as DNA, the CDR3 is TGCGCCAGCAGCCCACCGACAGGGGACTATGGCTACACCTTC.

The chain has TRBV7-8 and TRBJ2-3; D is perhaps TRBD2 (6 bases). CDR3 length: 17 residues. Germline lookup yields CDR1 SGHVS and CDR2 FQNEAQ. Trimming cost V 6 bases and J 2 bases, with 21 bases left between them. CDR3 sequence: CASRLEGTSMITDTQYF. The CDR3 nucleotides read TGTGCCAGCAGACTTGAGGGGACTTCTATGATCACAGATACGCAGTATTTT.

The chain has TRBV30 and TRBJ1-3, with 7 bases fitting TRBD1. V dropped 1 base and J dropped 0; count of bases not matched to a gene: 9. This CDR3 has 17 residues. In germline, CDR1 is GTSNPN, CDR2 SVGIG (reference sequence). The CDR3, as DNA: TGTGCCTGGAGTGCTCCGGGACAGCCGAGCTCTGGAAACACCATATATTTT. This translates into CAWSAPGQPSSGNTIYF.

This chain uses TRBV13 with TRBJ2-5; possibly TRBD1 for D (5 bases). The DNA end lines up better with TRBJ2-7; the J call may be wrong. CDR3 length equals 13 residues. Germline CDR1 and CDR2: PRHDT and FYEKMQ (reference sequence). CDR3 nucleotide sequence: TGTGCCAGCAGCTTAGAGGCAGGGCACGAGCAGTACTTC. This translates into CASSLEAGHEQYF.

V gene TRBV11-3 combines with J gene TRBJ2-1, with 7 bases aligning to TRBD2. The V gene end was trimmed by 5 bases and the J gene end by 5 bases; junction bases not matched to a gene: 12. The CDR3 is 16 residues long. Germline CDR1 and CDR2: SGHNT and YENEEA. CDR3: CASSLPRGRDHNEQFF. The CDR3 DNA sequence: TGTGCCAGCAGCCTCCCTCGGGGGAGGGACCACAATGAGCAGTTCTTC.

The chain is built from TRBV28 and TRBJ2-7, with D maybe TRBD2 (6 bases). This CDR3 has 11 residues. The V gene's germline CDR1 is MDHEN and CDR2 SYDVKM. V lost 3 bases and J lost 7, with 7 bases in between. CDR3 bases: TGTGCCAGCAGTTTGGAGGGGGAGCAGTACTTC. Protein sequence: CASSLEGEQYF.

The rearrangement links TRBV14 to TRBJ1-2; the D is unclear. Trimming removed 5 bases at V and 0 bases at J, with 10 bases between. The CDR3 is 14 amino acids. Germline assignment: CDR1 SGHDN and CDR2 FVKESK. CDR3 sequence (DNA): TGTGCCAGCAGCTTTAACCTAGCTAACTATGGCTACACCTTC. Translated: CASSFNLANYGYTF.